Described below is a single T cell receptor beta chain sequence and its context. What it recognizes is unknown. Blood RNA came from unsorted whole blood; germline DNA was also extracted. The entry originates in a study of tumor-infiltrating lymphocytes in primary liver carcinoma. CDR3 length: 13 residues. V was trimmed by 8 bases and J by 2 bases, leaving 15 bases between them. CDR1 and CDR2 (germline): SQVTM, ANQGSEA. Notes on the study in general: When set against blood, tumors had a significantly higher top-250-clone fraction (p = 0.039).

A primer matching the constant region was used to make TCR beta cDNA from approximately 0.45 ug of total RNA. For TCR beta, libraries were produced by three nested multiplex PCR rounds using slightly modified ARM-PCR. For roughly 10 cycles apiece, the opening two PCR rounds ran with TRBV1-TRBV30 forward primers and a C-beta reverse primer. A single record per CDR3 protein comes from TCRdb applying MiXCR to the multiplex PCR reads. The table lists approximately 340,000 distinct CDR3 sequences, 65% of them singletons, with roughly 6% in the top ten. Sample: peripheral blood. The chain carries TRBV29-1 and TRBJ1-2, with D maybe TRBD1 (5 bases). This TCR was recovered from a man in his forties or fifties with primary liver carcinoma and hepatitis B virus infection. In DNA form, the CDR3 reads TGCAGCTTTGGACACCCTGAAAACTATGGCTACACCTTC. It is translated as CSFGHPENYGYTF.